Detailed here is one T cell receptor beta chain. This specimen comes from a study of blood T cell repertoires in COVID-19. Study-wide context: PBMCs, B-cell-depleted T cells, or T cells were the source of the cDNA or gDNA that made up the material.

Trimming took 3 bases from V and 10 from J; bases not matched to a gene: 7. The V gene's germline CDR1 is SGHVS and CDR2 FQNEAQ. CDR3 length equals 14 residues. Across about two dozen US areas, participants ranged in age from 18 to 89 years. Measured with immunoSEQ multiplex PCR; TCRdb has only the in-frame clones, and not every one. The sample lists 220,000 or so clones, 90% occurring once. The gene calls are TRBV7-8 and TRBJ2-1; 9 positions agree with TRBD1. The source is a man aged 25-45 years who had been exposed to COVID-19. What was sequenced was PBMCs or T cells enriched from blood (not recorded which). The CDR3 DNA follows: TGTGCCAGCAGCTTTTGGGACAGGGTCCAGGAGCAGTTCTTC. Translated, it gives CASSFWDRVQEQFF.